One and the same sample provided the 25 T cell receptor beta chains below, sequenced in a study of cytomegalovirus exposure and HLA in healthy donors. The study ran its PCR with 60 Vbeta and 13 Jbeta primers. Assay: immunoSEQ multiplex PCR; the TCRdb copy retains only in-frame clones and omits some. The data show 110,000 or so clones, around two thirds seen once. The sequencing sample was made of PBMCs. These receptors all come from a human donor in good health.

This rearrangement joins TRBV2 to TRBJ2-1; perhaps TRBD2 as D (5 bases). This CDR3 contains 13 residues. V lost 8 bases and J lost 9, with 17 bases in between. The germline gives CDR1 SNHLY, CDR2 FYNNEI. CDR3: CASLRVNNGEQFF. CDR3 sequence (DNA): TGTGCCAGCCTGCGGGTTAACAACGGTGAGCAGTTCTTC.

The chain joins TRBV20-1 to TRBJ2-7; D not certain. The CDR3 has 10 residues. Germline V gives CDR1 DFQATT, CDR2 SNEGSKA (reference sequence). Trimming pared 3 bases from V and 6 bases from J, leaving 6 bases between. DNA of the CDR3: TGCAGTGCTAGTTTCCTCGAGCAGTACTTC. Protein: CSASFLEQYF.

V is TRBV19 and J is TRBJ2-5, with D perhaps matching TRBD2 (7 bases). Trimming shortened V by 3 bases and J by 2 bases, and 13 bases separated the two germline ends. Looked up from germline, CDR1 is LNHDA and CDR2 is SQIVND (reference sequence). This CDR3 comprises 15 residues. The CDR3 region is CASSIGGGWQETQYF. The CDR3 DNA reads TGTGCCAGTAGTATCGGCGGGGGCTGGCAAGAGACCCAGTACTTC.

The chain combines TRBV29-1 with TRBJ2-1; 10 positions match TRBD2. V trimming: 4 bases; J trimming: 5 bases; junction bases outside the gene matches: 11. The CDR3 runs 16 residues. Germline values: CDR1 SQVTM, CDR2 ANQGSEA. The DNA for the CDR3 is TGCAGCGTTGTAGGCGGAGCGGGAGGGTCCCACAATGAGCAGTTCTTC. The encoded protein is CSVVGGAGGSHNEQFF.

This clone was seen just once. The chain carries TRBV30 and TRBJ2-5, with D tentatively TRBD1 (6 bases). Germline loops: CDR1 GTSNPN, CDR2 SVGIG (reference sequence). The CDR3 covers 13 residues. Trimming took 0 bases from V and 5 from J, leaving 10 bases between them. The CDR3 DNA is TGTGCCTGGAGTGTAAGGGGGTTCGAGACCCAGTACTTC. Translation gives CAWSVRGFETQYF.

This chain connects TRBV5-1 to TRBJ1-6, with 8 nucleotides matching TRBD1. The CDR3 is made up of 15 amino acids. V was clipped by 4 bases and J by 5 bases; unmatched bases: 5. CDR1 is SGHRS and CDR2 is YFSETQ in the germline V gene. The CDR3 DNA is TGCGCCAGCAGCCTGGGGACAGGCAATAATTCACCCCTCCACTTT. Its translation is CASSLGTGNNSPLHF.

The chain carries TRBV28 and TRBJ1-2; 8 positions match TRBD1. Germline V CDR1 and CDR2: MDHEN, SYDVKM. The CDR3 has 15 amino acids. Trimming removed 5 bases from V and 2 bases from J; junction bases left unmatched: 7. The CDR3 DNA is TGTGCCAGCAGTCCCCAGGGGGCGAGCAACTATGGCTACACCTTC. Translation: CASSPQGASNYGYTF.

The chain has TRBV7-2 and TRBJ2-7, with a tentative D call TRBD2 (5 bases). CDR3 length: 13 residues. Germline V gene data show CDR1 as SGHTA and CDR2 as FQGNSA. Deletions cut 2 bases from V and 2 bases from J, with 7 bases between. This CDR3 is CASSLSGPYEQYF. The CDR3 region has the DNA TGTGCCAGCAGCTTAAGCGGTCCCTACGAGCAGTACTTC.

V and J are TRBV7-9 and TRBJ2-1; weak D call: TRBD1 (5 bases). Germline CDR1 SEHNR, CDR2 FQNEAQ (reference sequence). The CDR3 runs to 17 residues. Between the trimmed V and J ends, which lost 4 bases and 1 base, there was a span of 17 bases. The CDR3 loop reads CASSSLPRGISYNEQFF. CDR3 DNA: TGTGCCAGCAGCTCCCTCCCAAGGGGAATTTCCTACAATGAGCAGTTCTTC.

This chain connects TRBV7-2 to TRBJ1-5, with 9 nucleotides matching TRBD1. This CDR3 comprises 14 residues. Per germline, CDR1 SGHTA and CDR2 FQGNSA. With 5 bases clipped from V and 6 bases from J, the junction kept 5 bases outside the gene matches. This CDR3 is CASSPDRGGQPQHF. The CDR3 bases are TGTGCCAGCAGCCCGGACAGGGGCGGTCAGCCCCAGCATTTT.

The genes are TRBV30 and TRBJ2-6; D call uncertain. Trimming left V 3 bases short and J 0 bases short, with 15 bases between. Germline CDR1 and CDR2: GTSNPN and SVGIG (reference sequence). This CDR3 has 17 amino acids. CDR3 sequence reads: CAWRRGRLGSGANVLTF. CDR3 DNA: TGTGCCTGGAGGCGCGGCCGTTTAGGCTCTGGGGCCAACGTCCTGACTTTC.

This sequence joins TRBV6-4 and TRBJ1-5; 8 bases are a match to TRBD1. The V and J ends lost 3 bases and 7 bases, in that order; junction bases with no gene match: 5. CDR3 length: 14 residues. From germline, CDR1 is MRHNA and CDR2 SNTAGT. CDR3 sequence reads: CASSEQGGEQPQHF. The DNA for the CDR3 is TGTGCCAGCAGTGAACAGGGGGGGGAACAGCCCCAGCATTTT.

Only a few counts were recorded for this clone. This sequence joins TRBV7-2 and TRBJ1-5; no definite D call. V was pared by 1 base and J by 2 bases, with 9 bases between. The CDR3 has 15 amino acids. Germline V CDR1 and CDR2: SGHTA, FQGNSA. The CDR3 loop is CASSLVWAGNQPQHF. As DNA, the CDR3 is TGTGCCAGCAGCTTAGTATGGGCCGGCAATCAGCCCCAGCATTTT.

V usage is TRBV7-2 and J usage is TRBJ2-7, with D perhaps TRBD1 (6 bases). The V end lost 5 bases, the J end lost 4 bases, and 21 bases lay between the germline ends. CDR1 is SGHTA, CDR2 FQGNSA, per germline. This CDR3 contains 16 residues. DNA for the CDR3: TGTGCCAGCAGCCCATCACAGGGTAACAGGAGGTACGAGCAGTACTTC. Translated, it gives CASSPSQGNRRYEQYF. Supplemented by reference TRBV7-2 and TRBJ2-7, the full variable domain reads GAGVSQSPSNKVTEKGKDVELRCDPISGHTALYWYRQSLGQGLEFLIYFQGNSAPDKSGLPSDRFSAERTGGSVSTLTIQRTQQEDSAVYLCASSPSQGNRRYEQYFGPGTRLTVT.

Turning to this clone: Mismatch with germline at one junction end may stem from a read error. The rearrangement joins TRBV6-5 to TRBJ1-5; D possibly corresponds to TRBD1 (5 bases). The germline V gene encodes CDR1 MNHEY and CDR2 SVGAGI. This CDR3 region has 16 residues. The CDR3 DNA sequence: TGTGCCAGCAGTAACTCGGGCAGGGCCGGCAATCAGCCCCAGCATTTT. Translation gives CASSNSGRAGNQPQHF.

There are a few counts of this clone. The chain couples TRBV14 to TRBJ2-4, with 7 bases aligning to TRBD1. CDR3 length: 20 amino acids. V trimming: 0 bases; J trimming: 0 bases; junction bases outside the gene matches: 14. Germline CDR1 reads SGHDN; CDR2 reads FVKESK. The CDR3 loop is CASSQEFLGGHLVAKNIQYF. As DNA, the CDR3 is TGTGCCAGCAGCCAAGAATTCTTAGGGGGCCATCTTGTAGCCAAAAACATTCAGTACTTC.

Only one count was recorded for this clone. This chain joins TRBV30 and TRBJ1-3, with 12 bases identical to TRBD1. Germline assignment: CDR1 GTSNPN and CDR2 SVGIG (reference sequence). The CDR3 contains 19 residues. Trimming cost V 3 bases and J 0 bases; bases outside gene matches: 12. The chain's CDR3 is CAWRGDRGPPTPSGNTIYF. For the CDR3, the DNA is TGTGCCTGGAGGGGGGACAGGGGGCCACCAACTCCCTCTGGAAACACCATATATTTT.

The chain couples TRBV7-2 to TRBJ2-3; 9 bases map to TRBD2. Germline CDR1 and CDR2: SGHTA and FQGNSA. The CDR3 has 15 residues. V shed 1 base, J shed 4 bases, and the junction held 3 bases outside the gene matches. The CDR3 spells CASSLELAGADTQYF. Written as DNA, the CDR3 is TGTGCCAGCAGCTTAGAATTAGCGGGAGCAGATACGCAGTATTTT.

Comment on this clone: The same CDR3 can be traced to other DNA sequences in this sample. The CDR3 loop reads CASSRDSSGANVLTF. The DNA of the CDR3 is TGTGCCAGCAGCCGGGACAGCTCTGGGGCCAACGTCCTGACTTTC. The gene calls are TRBV28 and TRBJ2-6, with 7 bases lining up with TRBD1. CDR1 MDHEN and CDR2 SYDVKM come from the germline V gene. With 6 bases clipped from V and 0 bases from J, the junction kept 2 bases outside the gene matches. CDR3 length: 15 residues.

This clone was seen only once. The chain carries TRBV6-1 and TRBJ1-1, with 7 bases fitting TRBD1. The germline CDR1 and CDR2 sequences are MNHNS and SASEGT. The CDR3 totals 13 residues. J was trimmed by 9 bases and V by 4 bases; bases with no gene match: 8. The CDR3 DNA sequence: TGTGCCAGCAGTGGCGGACAGGTCAGGCAAGCTTTCTTT. It yields the protein CASSGGQVRQAFF.

This clone was counted between two and nine times. The V gene is TRBV5-4, the J gene TRBJ1-1; no clear D. Germline V CDR1 and CDR2: SGHNT, YYREEE (reference sequence). V lost 0 bases, J lost 2 bases, and 23 bases lay in between. The CDR3 length is 19 residues. The CDR3 DNA reads TGTGCCAGCAGCTTGGGTCAGGCCTACTCAGATACCCGAAACACTGAAGCTTTCTTT. Amino acid sequence: CASSLGQAYSDTRNTEAFF.

The chain carries TRBV6-4 and TRBJ2-2; TRBD2 matches 9 bases. The germline CDR1 and CDR2 sequences are MRHNA and SNTAGT. This CDR3 region has 14 residues. V lost 10 bases, J lost 0 bases, and 3 bases stayed unmatched. CDR3 in amino acids: CATEREANTGELFF. In DNA form, the CDR3 reads TGTGCCACCGAGCGGGAGGCGAACACCGGGGAGCTGTTTTTT.

The chain is built from TRBV6-7 and TRBJ2-5; TRBD1 matches at 7 bases. Gene TRBJ2-7 matches the end of the DNA better, so the J call may be wrong. TRBV6-7 has ORF status, its function being uncertain. The CDR3 has 12 residues. CDR3 sequence (DNA): TGTGCCAGTCGGGACAGTAATTACGAGCAGTACTTC. Its protein is CASRDSNYEQYF.

The genes are TRBV28 and TRBJ2-5; a possible D gene is TRBD1 (5 bases). The CDR3 extends over 15 amino acids. V was shortened by 5 bases and J by 5 bases, with 18 bases between the two germline ends. Germline assignment: CDR1 MDHEN and CDR2 SYDVKM. The CDR3 coding sequence is TGTGCCAGCAGTCTATCAGGGCAGGGTGGCGAGACCCAGTACTTC. Translating gives CASSLSGQGGETQYF. The full variable domain, its missing parts supplied by reference TRBV28 and TRBJ2-5, is DVKVTQSSRYLVKRTGEKVFLECVQDMDHENMFWYRQDPGLGLRLIYFSYDVKMKEKGDIPEGYSVSREKKERFSLILESASTNQTSMYLCASSLSGQGGETQYFGPGTRLLVL.

The chain recombines TRBV19 with TRBJ1-2; weak D call: TRBD1 (5 bases). The ends were cut back, 3 bases at V and 9 bases at J, with 17 bases in the middle. The germline V gene has CDR1 LNHDA and CDR2 SQIVND (reference sequence). CDR3 length equals 14 residues. In nucleotides, the CDR3 is TGTGCCAGTAGTATTACAGGAAGTACAGATCGCTACACCTTC. This gives the protein CASSITGSTDRYTF.